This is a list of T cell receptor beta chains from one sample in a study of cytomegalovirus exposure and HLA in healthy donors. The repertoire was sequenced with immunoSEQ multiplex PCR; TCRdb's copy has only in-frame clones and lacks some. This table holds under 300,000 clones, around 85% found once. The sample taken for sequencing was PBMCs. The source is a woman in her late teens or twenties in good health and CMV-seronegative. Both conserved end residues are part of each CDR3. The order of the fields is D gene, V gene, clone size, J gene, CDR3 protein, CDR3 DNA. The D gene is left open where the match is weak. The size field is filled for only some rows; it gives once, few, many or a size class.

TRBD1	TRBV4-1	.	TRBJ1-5	CASSLAHPGQGYQPQHF	TGCGCCAGCAGCCTAGCGCACCCGGGACAGGGTTATCAGCCCCAGCATTTT
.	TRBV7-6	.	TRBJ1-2	CASSLGGILDGYTF	TGTGCCAGCAGCTTAGGAGGCATACTGGATGGCTACACCTTC
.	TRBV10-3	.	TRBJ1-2	CAISDREANYGYTF	TGTGCCATCAGTGACAGGGAGGCTAACTATGGCTACACCTTC
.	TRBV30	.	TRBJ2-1	CAWSGGLSYNEQFF	TGTGCCTGGAGTGGCGGGCTCTCCTACAATGAGCAGTTCTTC
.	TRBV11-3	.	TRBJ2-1	CASSLARGGQFF	TGTGCCAGCAGCTTAGCCCGAGGTGGGCAGTTCTTC
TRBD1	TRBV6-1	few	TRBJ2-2	CASSPRQGTGELFF	TGTGCCAGCAGCCCGAGACAGGGGACCGGGGAGCTGTTTTTT
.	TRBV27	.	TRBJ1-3	CASNQQGLSGNTIYF	TGTGCCAGCAACCAACAGGGTCTCTCTGGAAACACCATATATTTT
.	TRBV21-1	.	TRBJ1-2	CASILLQDRDYGYTF	TGTGCCAGCATTCTTTTACAGGACAGGGACTATGGCTACACCTTC
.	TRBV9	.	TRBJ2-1	CASSGRGSEQFF	TGTGCCAGCAGCGGCCGGGGGTCCGAGCAGTTCTTC
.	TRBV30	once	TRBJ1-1	CAWSQGRTEAFF	TGTGCCTGGAGTCAGGGGCGGACTGAAGCTTTCTTT
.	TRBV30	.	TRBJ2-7	CAWSVGGDGDEQYF	TGTGCCTGGAGTGTTGGAGGAGATGGGGACGAGCAGTACTTC
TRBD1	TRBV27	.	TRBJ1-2	CASPVWGRDRLSYGYTF	TGTGCCAGCCCAGTTTGGGGTAGGGACAGGTTATCCTATGGCTACACCTTC
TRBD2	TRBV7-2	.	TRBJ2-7	CASLDSGTSSYEQYF	TGTGCCAGCCTAGACTCCGGGACTAGCAGCTACGAGCAGTACTTC
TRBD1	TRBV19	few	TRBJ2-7	CASRGGDEQYF	TGTGCCAGTAGAGGGGGCGACGAGCAGTACTTC
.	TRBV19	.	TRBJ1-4	CASSPTQRPGGEKLFF	TGTGCCAGTAGCCCGACACAGCGGCCCGGGGGTGAAAAACTGTTTTTT
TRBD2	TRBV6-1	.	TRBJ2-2	CASRGLAGVTGELFF	TGTGCCAGCAGAGGACTAGCGGGAGTCACCGGGGAGCTGTTTTTT
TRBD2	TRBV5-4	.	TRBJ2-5	CASSRPGLAFQETQYF	TGTGCCAGCAGCAGGCCGGGACTAGCGTTTCAAGAGACCCAGTACTTC
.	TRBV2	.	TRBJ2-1	CASRTRSDRRSKEQFF	TGTGCCAGCAGGACCCGATCGGACAGACGATCAAAGGAGCAGTTCTTC
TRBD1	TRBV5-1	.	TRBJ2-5	CASSLGGTGKETQYF	TGCGCCAGCAGCTTGGGGGGGACAGGAAAAGAGACCCAGTACTTC
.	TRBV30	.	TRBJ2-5	CAWSVGRAETQYF	TGTGCCTGGAGTGTAGGCAGGGCGGAGACCCAGTACTTC
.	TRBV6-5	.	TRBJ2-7	CASSSSLGGPSEQYF	TGTGCCAGCAGTTCCTCCCTGGGGGGACCCTCCGAGCAGTACTTC
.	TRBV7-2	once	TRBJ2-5	CASRTRGYQETQYF	TGTGCCAGCAGGACAAGGGGTTACCAAGAGACCCAGTACTTC
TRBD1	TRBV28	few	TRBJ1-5	CAEATGDQPQHF	TGTGCCGAAGCGACAGGGGATCAGCCCCAGCATTTT
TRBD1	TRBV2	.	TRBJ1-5	CASRGLGQGEYSNQPQHF	TGTGCCAGCAGGGGATTGGGACAGGGGGAATATAGCAATCAGCCCCAGCATTTT
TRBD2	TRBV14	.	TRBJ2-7	CASSQEAGGPVYEQYF	TGTGCCAGCAGCCAAGAGGCGGGAGGGCCTGTCTACGAGCAGTACTTC
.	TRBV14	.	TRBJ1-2	CASSQGPNYGYTF	TGTGCCAGCAGCCAAGGGCCTAACTATGGCTACACCTTC
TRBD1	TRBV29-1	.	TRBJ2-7	CSVAGGQGGAYEQYF	TGCAGCGTTGCGGGGGGACAGGGGGGAGCCTACGAGCAGTACTTC